This TCR beta chain is drawn from a study of blood T cell repertoires in COVID-19. Some clones are missing from TCRdb's copy, which holds only in-frame ones; the method was immunoSEQ multiplex PCR. The table has about 380,000 clones, about 88% seen once. The TCR originated in a woman aged 18-29 years who had recovered from COVID-19. Material: PBMCs or T cells enriched from blood (not recorded which).

CDR3 sequence: CAIRRASDYGYTF. CDR3 DNA: TGTGCCATCAGGAGGGCGTCGGACTATGGCTACACCTTC. V is TRBV10-3 and J is TRBJ1-2, with unresolved D. This CDR3 has 13 residues. V was clipped by 6 bases and J by 3 bases, with 11 bases between them. The germline V gene encodes CDR1 ENHRY and CDR2 SYGVKD.